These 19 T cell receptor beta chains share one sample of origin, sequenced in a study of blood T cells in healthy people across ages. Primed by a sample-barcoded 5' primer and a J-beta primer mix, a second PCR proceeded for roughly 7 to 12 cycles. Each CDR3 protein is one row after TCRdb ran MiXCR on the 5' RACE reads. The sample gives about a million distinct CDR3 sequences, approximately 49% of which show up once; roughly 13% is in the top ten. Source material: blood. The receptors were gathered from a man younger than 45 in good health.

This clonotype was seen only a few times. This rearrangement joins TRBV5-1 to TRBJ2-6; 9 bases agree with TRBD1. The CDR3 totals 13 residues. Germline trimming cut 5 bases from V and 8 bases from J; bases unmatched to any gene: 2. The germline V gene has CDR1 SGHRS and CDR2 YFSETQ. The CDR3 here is CASRGTGSNVLTF. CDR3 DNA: TGCGCCAGCAGGGGGACAGGGTCCAACGTCCTGACTTTC.

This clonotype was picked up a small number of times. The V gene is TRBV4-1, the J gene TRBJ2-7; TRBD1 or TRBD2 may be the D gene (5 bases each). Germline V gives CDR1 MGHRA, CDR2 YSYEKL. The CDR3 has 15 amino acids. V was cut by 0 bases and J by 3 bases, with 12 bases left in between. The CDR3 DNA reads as TGCGCCAGCAGCCAAGATTCGGGGCAGATCTACGAGCAGTACTTC. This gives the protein CASSQDSGQIYEQYF.

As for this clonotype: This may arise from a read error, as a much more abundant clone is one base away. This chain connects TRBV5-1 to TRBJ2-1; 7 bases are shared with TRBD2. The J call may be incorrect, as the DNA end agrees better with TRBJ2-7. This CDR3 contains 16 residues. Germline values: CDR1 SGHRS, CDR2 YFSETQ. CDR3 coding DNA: TGCGCCAGCAGCTTGGCCGGGGGGTATGGTAACAATGAGCAGTACTTC. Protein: CASSLAGGYGNNEQYF.

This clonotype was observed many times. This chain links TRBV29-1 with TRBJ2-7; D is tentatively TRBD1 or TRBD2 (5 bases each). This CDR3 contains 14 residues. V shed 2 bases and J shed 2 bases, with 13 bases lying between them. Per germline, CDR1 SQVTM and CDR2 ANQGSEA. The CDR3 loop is CSVESRGVPYEQYF. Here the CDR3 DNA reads TGCAGCGTTGAATCCAGAGGGGTCCCCTACGAGCAGTACTTC.

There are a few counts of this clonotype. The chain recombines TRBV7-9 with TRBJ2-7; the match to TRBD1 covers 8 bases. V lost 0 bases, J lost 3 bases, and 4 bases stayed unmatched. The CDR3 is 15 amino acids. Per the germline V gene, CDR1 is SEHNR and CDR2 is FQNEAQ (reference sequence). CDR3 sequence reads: CASSLAGTGFYEQYF. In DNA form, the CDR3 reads TGTGCCAGCAGCTTAGCCGGGACAGGATTCTACGAGCAGTACTTC.

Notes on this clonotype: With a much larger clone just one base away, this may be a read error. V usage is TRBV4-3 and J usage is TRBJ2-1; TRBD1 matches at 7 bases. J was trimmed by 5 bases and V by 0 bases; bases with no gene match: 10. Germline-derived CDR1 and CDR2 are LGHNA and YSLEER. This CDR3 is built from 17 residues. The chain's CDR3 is CASSQDTTGDSNNEQFF. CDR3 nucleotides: TGCGCCAGCAGCCAAGATACCACAGGGGACAGCAACAATGAGCAGTTCTTC.

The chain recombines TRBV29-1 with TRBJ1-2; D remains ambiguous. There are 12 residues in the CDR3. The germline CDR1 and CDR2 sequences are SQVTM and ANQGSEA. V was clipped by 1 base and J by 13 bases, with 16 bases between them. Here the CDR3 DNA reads TGCAGCGTTGAAGGGCCCCCAAGGGAGAGCACCTTC. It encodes CSVEGPPRESTF.

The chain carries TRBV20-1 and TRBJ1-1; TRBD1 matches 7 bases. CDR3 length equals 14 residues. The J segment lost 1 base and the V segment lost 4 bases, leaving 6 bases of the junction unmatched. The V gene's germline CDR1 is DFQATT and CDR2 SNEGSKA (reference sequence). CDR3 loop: CSATPGQANTEAFF. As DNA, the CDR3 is TGCAGTGCTACCCCAGGACAGGCGAACACTGAAGCTTTCTTT.

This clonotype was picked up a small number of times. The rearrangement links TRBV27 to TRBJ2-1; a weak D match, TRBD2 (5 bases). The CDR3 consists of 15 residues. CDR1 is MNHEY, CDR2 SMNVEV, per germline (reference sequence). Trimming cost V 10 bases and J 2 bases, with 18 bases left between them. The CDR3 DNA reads TGTGCCATCCGATTCCCCGGGGTTGCCTACAATGAGCAGTTCTTC. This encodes CAIRFPGVAYNEQFF.

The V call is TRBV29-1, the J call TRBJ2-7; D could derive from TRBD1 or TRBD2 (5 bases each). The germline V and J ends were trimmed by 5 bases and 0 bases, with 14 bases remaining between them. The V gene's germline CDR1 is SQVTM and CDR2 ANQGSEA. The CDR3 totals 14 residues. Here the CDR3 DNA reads TGCAGCGTTTCTCCAGGGACCTACTCCTACGAGCAGTACTTC. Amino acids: CSVSPGTYSYEQYF.

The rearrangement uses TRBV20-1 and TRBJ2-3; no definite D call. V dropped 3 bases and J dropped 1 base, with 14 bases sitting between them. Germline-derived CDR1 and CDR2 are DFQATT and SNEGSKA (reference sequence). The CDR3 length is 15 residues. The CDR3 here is CSASPGPMGTDTQYF. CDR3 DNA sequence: TGCAGTGCTAGTCCAGGACCGATGGGCACAGATACGCAGTATTTT.

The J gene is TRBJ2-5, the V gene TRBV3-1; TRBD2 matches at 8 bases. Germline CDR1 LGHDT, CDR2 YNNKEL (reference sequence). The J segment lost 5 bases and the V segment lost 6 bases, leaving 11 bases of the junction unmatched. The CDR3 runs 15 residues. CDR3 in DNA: TGTGCCAGCAGTCGATCTCACGGGGGGGCGGAGACCCAGTACTTC. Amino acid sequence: CASSRSHGGAETQYF.

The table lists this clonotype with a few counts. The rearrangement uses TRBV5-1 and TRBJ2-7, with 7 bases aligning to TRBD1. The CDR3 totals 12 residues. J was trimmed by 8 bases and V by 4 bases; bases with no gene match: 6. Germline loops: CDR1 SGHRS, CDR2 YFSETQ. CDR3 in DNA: TGCGCCAGCAGCAAGGGACAGACCAAGCAGTACTTC. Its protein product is CASSKGQTKQYF. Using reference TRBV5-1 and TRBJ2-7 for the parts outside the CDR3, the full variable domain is KAGVTQTPRYLIKTRGQQVTLSCSPISGHRSVSWYQQTPGQGLQFLFEYFSETQRNKGNFPGRFSGRQFSNSRSEMNVSTLELGDSALYLCASSKGQTKQYFGPGTRLTVT.

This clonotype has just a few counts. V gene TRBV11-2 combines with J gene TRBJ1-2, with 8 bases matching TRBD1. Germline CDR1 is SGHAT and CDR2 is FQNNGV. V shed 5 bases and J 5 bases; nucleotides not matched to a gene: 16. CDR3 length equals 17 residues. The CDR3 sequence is CASSPSGGQGREYGYTF. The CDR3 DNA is TGTGCCAGCAGCCCTAGCGGCGGACAGGGAAGAGAGTATGGCTACACCTTC.

The CDR3 region is CASSLGIAGETTDTQYF. The CDR3 DNA sequence: TGTGCCAGCAGCTTAGGGATAGCGGGGGAGACCACAGATACGCAGTATTTT. The rearrangement links TRBV7-9 to TRBJ2-3; TRBD2 aligns across 9 bases. The J segment lost 2 bases and the V segment lost 1 base, leaving 7 bases of the junction unmatched. Germline loops: CDR1 SEHNR, CDR2 FQNEAQ (reference sequence). The CDR3 length is 17 residues.

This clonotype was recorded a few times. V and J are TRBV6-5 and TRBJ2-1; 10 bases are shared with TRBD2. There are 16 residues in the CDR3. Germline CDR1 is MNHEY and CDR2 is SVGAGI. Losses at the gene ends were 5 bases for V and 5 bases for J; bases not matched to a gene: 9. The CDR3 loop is CASSKSSGGANNEQFF. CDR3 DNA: TGTGCCAGCAGTAAATCTAGCGGGGGAGCGAACAATGAGCAGTTCTTC.

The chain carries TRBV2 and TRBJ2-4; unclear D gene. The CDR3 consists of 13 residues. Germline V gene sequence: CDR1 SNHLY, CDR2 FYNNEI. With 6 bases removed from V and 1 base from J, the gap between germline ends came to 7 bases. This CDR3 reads CASRAEAKNIQYF. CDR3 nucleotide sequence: TGTGCCAGCAGGGCTGAGGCCAAAAACATTCAGTACTTC.

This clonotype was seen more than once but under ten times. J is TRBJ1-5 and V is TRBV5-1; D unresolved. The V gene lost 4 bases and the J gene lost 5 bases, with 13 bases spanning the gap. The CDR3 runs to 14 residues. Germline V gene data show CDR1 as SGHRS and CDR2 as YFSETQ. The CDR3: CASSGGEPDQPQHF. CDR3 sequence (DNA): TGCGCCAGCAGCGGCGGGGAGCCGGATCAGCCCCAGCATTTT.

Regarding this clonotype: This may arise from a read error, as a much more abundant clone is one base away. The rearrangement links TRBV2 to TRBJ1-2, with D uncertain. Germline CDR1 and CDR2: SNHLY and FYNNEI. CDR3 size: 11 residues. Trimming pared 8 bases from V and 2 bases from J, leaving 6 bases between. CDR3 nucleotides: TGTGCCAGCGAACAGAACTATGGCTACACCTTC. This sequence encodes CASEQNYGYTF.